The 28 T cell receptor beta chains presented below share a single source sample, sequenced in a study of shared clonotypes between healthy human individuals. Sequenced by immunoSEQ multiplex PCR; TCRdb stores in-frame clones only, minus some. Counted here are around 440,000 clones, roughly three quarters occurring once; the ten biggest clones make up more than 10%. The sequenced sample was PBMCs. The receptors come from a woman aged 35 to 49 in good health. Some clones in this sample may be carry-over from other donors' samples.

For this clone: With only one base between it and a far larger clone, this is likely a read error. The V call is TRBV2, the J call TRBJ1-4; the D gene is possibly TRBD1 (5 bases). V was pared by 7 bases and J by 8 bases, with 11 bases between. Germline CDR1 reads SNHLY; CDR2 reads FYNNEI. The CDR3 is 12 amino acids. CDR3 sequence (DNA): TGTGCCAGCATCTCAGCAGGGGAAAAACTGTTTTTT. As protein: CASISAGEKLFF. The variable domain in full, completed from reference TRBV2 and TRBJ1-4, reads EPEVTQTPSHQVTQMGQEVILRCVPISNHLYFYWYRQILGQKVEFLVSFYNNEISEKSEIFDDQFSVERPDGSNFTLKIRSTKLEDSAMYFCASISAGEKLFFGSGTQLSVL.

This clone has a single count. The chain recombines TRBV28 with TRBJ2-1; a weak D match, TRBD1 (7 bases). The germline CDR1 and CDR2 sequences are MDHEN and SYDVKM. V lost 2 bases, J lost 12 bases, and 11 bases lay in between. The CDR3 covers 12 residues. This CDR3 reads CASSLGGGRQFF. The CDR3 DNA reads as TGTGCCAGCAGTTTAGGAGGGGGCAGGCAGTTCTTC.

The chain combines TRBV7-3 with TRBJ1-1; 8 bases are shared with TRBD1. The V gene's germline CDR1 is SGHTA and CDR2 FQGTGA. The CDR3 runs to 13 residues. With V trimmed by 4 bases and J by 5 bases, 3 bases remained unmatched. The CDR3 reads CASSSGQVTEAFF. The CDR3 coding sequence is TGTGCCAGCAGCTCGGGACAGGTAACTGAAGCTTTCTTT.

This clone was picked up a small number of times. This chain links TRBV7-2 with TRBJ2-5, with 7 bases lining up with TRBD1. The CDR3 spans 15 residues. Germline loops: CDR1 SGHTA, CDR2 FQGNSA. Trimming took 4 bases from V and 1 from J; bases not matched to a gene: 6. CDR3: CASSWRQGLQETQYF. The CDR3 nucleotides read TGTGCCAGCAGCTGGCGACAGGGCCTCCAAGAGACCCAGTACTTC.

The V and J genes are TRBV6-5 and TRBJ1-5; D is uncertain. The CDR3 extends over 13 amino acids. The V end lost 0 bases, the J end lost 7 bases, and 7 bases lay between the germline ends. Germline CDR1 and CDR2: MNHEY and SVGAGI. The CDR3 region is CASSYSIYQPQHF. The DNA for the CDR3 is TGTGCCAGCAGTTACTCGATCTACCAGCCCCAGCATTTT.

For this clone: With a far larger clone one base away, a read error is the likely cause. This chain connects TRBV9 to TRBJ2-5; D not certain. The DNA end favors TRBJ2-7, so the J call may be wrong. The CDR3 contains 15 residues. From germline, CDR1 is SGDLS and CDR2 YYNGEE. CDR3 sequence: CASSVGHDRTYEQYF. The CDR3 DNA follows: TGTGCCAGCAGCGTAGGTCACGACCGTACTTACGAGCAGTACTTC.

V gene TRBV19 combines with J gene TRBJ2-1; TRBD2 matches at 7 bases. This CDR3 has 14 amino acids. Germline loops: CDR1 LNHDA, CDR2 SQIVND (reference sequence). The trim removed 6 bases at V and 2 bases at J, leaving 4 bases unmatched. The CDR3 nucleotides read TGTGCCAGTAGAGTGGCGGGAGCCTACAATGAGCAGTTCTTC. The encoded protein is CASRVAGAYNEQFF.

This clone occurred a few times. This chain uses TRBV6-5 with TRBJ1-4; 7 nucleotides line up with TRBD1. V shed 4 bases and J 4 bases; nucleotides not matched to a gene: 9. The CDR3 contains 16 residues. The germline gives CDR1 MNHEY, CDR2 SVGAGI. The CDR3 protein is CASSSPRTGVNEKLFF. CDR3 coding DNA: TGTGCCAGCAGTTCCCCCCGGACAGGTGTTAATGAAAAACTGTTTTTT.

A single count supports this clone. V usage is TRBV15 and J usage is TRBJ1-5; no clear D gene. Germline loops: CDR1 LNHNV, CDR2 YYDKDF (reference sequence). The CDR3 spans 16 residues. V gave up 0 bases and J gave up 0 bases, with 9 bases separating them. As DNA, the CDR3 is TGTGCCACCAGCAGAGACAGGCTCCATAGCAATCAGCCCCAGCATTTT. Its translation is CATSRDRLHSNQPQHF.

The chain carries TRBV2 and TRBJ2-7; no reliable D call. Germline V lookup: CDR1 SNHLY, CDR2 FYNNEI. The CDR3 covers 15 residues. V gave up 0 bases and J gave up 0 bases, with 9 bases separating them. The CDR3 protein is CASSEAGSDSYEQYF. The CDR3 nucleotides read TGTGCCAGCAGTGAAGCGGGGTCGGACTCCTACGAGCAGTACTTC.

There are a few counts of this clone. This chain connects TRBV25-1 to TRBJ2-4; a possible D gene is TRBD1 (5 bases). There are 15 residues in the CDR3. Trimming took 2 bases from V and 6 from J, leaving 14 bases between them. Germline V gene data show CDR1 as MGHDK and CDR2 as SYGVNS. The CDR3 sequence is CASSEIGTGGNIQYF. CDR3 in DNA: TGTGCCAGCAGTGAAATAGGAACAGGTGGAAACATTCAGTACTTC.

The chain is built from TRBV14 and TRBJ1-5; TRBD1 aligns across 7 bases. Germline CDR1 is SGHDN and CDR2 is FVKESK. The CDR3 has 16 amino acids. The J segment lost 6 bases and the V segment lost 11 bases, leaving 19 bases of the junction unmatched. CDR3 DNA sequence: TGTGCCCCACCTGGACGGGAGGGGGCGCTTCCTCAGCCCCAGCATTTT. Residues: CAPPGREGALPQPQHF.

The CDR3 DNA follows: TGTGCCAGCAGCCTAGGACTAGCCACAGATACGCAGTATTTT. Its translation is CASSLGLATDTQYF. The V and J genes are TRBV14 and TRBJ2-3; 8 nucleotides agree with TRBD2. The CDR3 loop spans 14 amino acids. The junction had 2 bases not matched to a gene; V was cut back by 4 bases and J by 2 bases. Germline-derived CDR1 and CDR2 are SGHDN and FVKESK.

The CDR3 here is CATSRGTGLAGGYEQYF. CDR3 DNA: TGTGCCACCAGCAGGGGCACGGGTCTAGCGGGAGGATACGAGCAGTACTTC. This chain uses TRBV15 with TRBJ2-7; 11 nucleotides match TRBD2. The trim removed 3 bases at V and 4 bases at J, leaving 11 bases unmatched. Germline loops: CDR1 LNHNV, CDR2 YYDKDF (reference sequence). CDR3 length equals 17 residues. Full variable domain (remainder filled in from reference TRBV15 and TRBJ2-7): DAMVIQNPRYQVTQFGKPVTLSCSQTLNHNVMYWYQQKSSQAPKLLFHYYDKDFNNEADTPDNFQSRRPNTSFCFLDIRSPGLGDTAMYLCATSRGTGLAGGYEQYFGPGTRLTVT.

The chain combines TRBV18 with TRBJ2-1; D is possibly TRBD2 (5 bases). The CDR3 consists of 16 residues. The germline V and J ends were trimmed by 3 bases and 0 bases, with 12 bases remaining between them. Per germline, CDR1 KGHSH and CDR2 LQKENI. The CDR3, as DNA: TGTGCCAGCTCACCCCCCTCGGGGAGCTCCTACAATGAGCAGTTCTTC. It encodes CASSPPSGSSYNEQFF.

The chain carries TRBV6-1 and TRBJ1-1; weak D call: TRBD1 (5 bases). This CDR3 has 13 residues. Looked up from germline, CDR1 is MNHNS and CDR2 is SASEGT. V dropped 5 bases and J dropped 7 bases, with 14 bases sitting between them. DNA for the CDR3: TGTGCCAGCAGTAGGGCGGAGGGGAGTGAAGCTTTCTTT. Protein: CASSRAEGSEAFF.

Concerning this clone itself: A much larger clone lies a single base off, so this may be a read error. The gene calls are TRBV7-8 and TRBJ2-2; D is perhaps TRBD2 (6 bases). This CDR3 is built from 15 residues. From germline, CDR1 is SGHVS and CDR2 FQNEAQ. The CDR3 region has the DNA TGTGCCAGCGGCTTGGTTATAGCGGACACCGGGGAGCTGTTTTTT. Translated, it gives CASGLVIADTGELFF. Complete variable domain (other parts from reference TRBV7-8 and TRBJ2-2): GAGVSQSPRYKVAKRGQDVALRCDPISGHVSLFWYQQALGQGPEFLTYFQNEAQLDKSGLPSDRFFAERPEGSVSTLKIQRTQQEDSAVYLCASGLVIADTGELFFGEGSRLTVL.

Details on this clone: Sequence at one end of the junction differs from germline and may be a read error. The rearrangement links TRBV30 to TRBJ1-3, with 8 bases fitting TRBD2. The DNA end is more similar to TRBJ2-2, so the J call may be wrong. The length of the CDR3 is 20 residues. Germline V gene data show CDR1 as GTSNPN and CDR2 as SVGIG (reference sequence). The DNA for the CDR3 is TGTGCCTGGACCATGCGGGGGAAACTAGCGGAGCCGCTGAACACAGGGGAGCTGTTTTTT. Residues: CAWTMRGKLAEPLNTGELFF.

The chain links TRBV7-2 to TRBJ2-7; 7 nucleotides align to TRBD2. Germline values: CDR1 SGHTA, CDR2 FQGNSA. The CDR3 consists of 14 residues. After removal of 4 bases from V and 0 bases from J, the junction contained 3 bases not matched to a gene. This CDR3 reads CASSSSGNSYEQYF. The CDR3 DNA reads TGTGCCAGCAGCTCAAGCGGGAACTCCTACGAGCAGTACTTC.

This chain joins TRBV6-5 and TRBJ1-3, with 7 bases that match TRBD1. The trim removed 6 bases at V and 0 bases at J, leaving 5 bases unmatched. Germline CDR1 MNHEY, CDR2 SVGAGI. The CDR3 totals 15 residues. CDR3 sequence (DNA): TGTGCCAGCAGAAACAGGGGAGACTCTGGAAACACCATATATTTT. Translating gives CASRNRGDSGNTIYF.

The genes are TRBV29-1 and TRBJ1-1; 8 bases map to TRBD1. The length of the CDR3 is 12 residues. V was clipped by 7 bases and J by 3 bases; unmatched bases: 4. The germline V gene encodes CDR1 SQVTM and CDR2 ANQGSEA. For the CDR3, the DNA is TGCAGCGCCTGGGACAGGCACACTGAAGCTTTCTTT. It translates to CSAWDRHTEAFF.

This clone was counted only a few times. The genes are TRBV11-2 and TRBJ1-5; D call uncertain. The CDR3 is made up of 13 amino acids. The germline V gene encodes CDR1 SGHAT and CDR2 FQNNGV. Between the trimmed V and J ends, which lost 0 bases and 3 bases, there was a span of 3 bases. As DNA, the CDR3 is TGTGCCAGCAGCTTAGATTACAATCAGCCCCAGCATTTT. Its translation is CASSLDYNQPQHF.

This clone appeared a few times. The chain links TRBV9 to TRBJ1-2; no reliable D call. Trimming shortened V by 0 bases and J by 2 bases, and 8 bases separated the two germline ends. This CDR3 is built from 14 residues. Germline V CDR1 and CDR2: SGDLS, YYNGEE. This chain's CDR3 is CASSVVPANYGYTF. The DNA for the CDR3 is TGTGCCAGCAGCGTAGTGCCCGCAAACTATGGCTACACCTTC.

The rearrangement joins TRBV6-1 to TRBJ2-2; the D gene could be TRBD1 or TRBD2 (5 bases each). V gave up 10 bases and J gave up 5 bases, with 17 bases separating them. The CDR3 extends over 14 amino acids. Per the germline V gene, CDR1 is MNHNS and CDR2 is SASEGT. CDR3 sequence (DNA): TGTGCCACCATCCCCGGGACCAGAACCGGGGAGCTGTTTTTT. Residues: CATIPGTRTGELFF.

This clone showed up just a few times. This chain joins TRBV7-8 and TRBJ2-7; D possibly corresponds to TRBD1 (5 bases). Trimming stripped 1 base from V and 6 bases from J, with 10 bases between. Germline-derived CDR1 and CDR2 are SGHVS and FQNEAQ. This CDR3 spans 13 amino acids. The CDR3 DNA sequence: TGTGCCAGCAGCTTAGTTTCCAGGGCCGAGCAGTACTTC. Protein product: CASSLVSRAEQYF.

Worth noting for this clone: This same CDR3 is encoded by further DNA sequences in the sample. CDR3 nucleotide sequence: TGCGCCAGCAGCCTAGAAGTGAACACTGAAGCTTTCTTT. It yields the protein CASSLEVNTEAFF. The V gene is TRBV5-1, the J gene TRBJ1-1; D is ambiguous. This CDR3 is 13 amino acids long. CDR1 is SGHRS and CDR2 is YFSETQ in the germline V gene. V was trimmed by 4 bases and J by 0 bases, leaving 7 bases between them.

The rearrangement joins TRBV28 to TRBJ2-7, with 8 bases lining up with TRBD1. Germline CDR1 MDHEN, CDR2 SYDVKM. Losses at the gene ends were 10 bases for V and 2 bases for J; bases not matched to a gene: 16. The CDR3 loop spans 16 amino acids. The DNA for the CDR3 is TGTGCCACCCATACAGTCGGGGCAGGGGGCCCCTACGAGCAGTACTTC. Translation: CATHTVGAGGPYEQYF.

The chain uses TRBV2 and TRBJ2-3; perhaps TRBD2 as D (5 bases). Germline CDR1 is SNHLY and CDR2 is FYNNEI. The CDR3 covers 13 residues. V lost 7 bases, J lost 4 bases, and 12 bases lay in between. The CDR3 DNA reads TGTGCCAGCAATCGGGGAGCAGCAGATACGCAGTATTTT. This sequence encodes CASNRGAADTQYF.